Listed below are T cell receptor beta chains from one sample, sequenced in a study of technical replicates of blood from a handful of donors. Sequenced by immunoSEQ multiplex PCR; TCRdb stores in-frame clones only, minus some. The top ten clones hold approximately 0.3% of a sample with just over 80,000 clones, about 96% of them seen once. The sequencing sample was made of T cells isolated from PBMCs. The receptors come from a human donor in good health. CDR3s include the opening cysteine and the closing phenylalanine or tryptophan. A D gene is named only where the DNA matches it firmly. Rows give clone size only sometimes, using once, few, many, or a class for an expanded clone.

>TRBJ2-7|NA|TRBD2|TRBV30
CAWSGGRGYEQYF
TGTGCCTGGAGTGGAGGGAGGGGATACGAGCAGTACTTC
>TRBJ2-5|NA|NA|TRBV11-2
CASSLNSGASVETQYF
TGTGCCAGCAGCTTAAATTCTGGTGCTAGCGTGGAGACCCAGTACTTC
>TRBJ2-7|NA|TRBD2|TRBV11-3
CASRLAGVGEQYF
TGTGCCAGCAGACTAGCGGGAGTGGGAGAGCAGTACTTC
>TRBJ2-3|once|TRBD2|TRBV30
CALLKREISTDTQYF
TGTGCCCTTCTAAAGCGGGAGATAAGCACAGATACGCAGTATTTT
>TRBJ2-7|NA|NA|TRBV11-1
CASSSRVTYEQYF
TGTGCCAGCAGCTCCAGGGTTACCTACGAGCAGTACTTC
>TRBJ2-7|NA|TRBD2|TRBV30
CAWSPPGLVVREQYF
TGTGCCTGGAGTCCGCCGGGACTAGTGGTGAGGGAGCAGTACTTC
>TRBJ2-2|NA|NA|TRBV27
CASSTRWWETGELFF
TGTGCCAGCAGTACTAGGTGGTGGGAAACCGGGGAGCTGTTTTTT
>TRBJ2-3|NA|NA|TRBV5-4
CASSPNRAPDTQYF
TGTGCCAGCAGCCCTAACAGGGCTCCAGATACGCAGTATTTT
>TRBJ1-2|NA|NA|TRBV30
CAWSSGWGYTF
TGTGCCTGGAGTTCAGGGTGGGGCTACACCTTC
>TRBJ1-1|NA|NA|TRBV10-1
CASSESRISEAFF
TGCGCCAGCAGTGAGTCCAGGATTTCGGAAGCTTTCTTT
>TRBJ2-1|NA|NA|TRBV7-9
CASSLVQGPWHFGMFF
TGTGCCAGCAGCTTAGTTCAGGGTCCATGGCACTTTGGGATGTTCTTC
>TRBJ1-4|NA|NA|TRBV5-6
CASSAGSGEKLFF
TGTGCCAGCAGCGCGGGGTCCGGGGAAAAACTGTTTTTT
>TRBJ1-1|NA|NA|TRBV18
CASSATNTEAFF
TGTGCCAGCTCAGCGACAAACACTGAAGCTTTCTTT
>TRBJ1-5|NA|NA|TRBV28
CASSLQYGTEQPQHF
TGTGCCAGCAGTTTACAATACGGGACTGAACAGCCCCAGCATTTT
>TRBJ2-3|NA|TRBD2|TRBV7-3
CASTAIAGGADTQYF
TGTGCCAGCACAGCTATAGCGGGAGGTGCAGATACGCAGTATTTT
>TRBJ1-5|NA|TRBD1|TRBV4-1
CASGTGYQPQHF
TGCGCCAGTGGGACAGGTTATCAGCCCCAGCATTTT
>TRBJ1-2|NA|NA|TRBV14
CASSQEGRYGYTF
TGTGCCAGCAGCCAAGAGGGGCGGTATGGCTACACCTTC
>TRBJ1-5|NA|NA|TRBV4-3
CASSQDSGIQPQHF
TGCGCCAGCAGCCAAGACTCGGGGATTCAGCCCCAGCATTTT
>TRBJ2-1|once|TRBD1|TRBV27
CASSFPGQGDEQFF
TGTGCCAGCAGTTTTCCGGGACAGGGGGATGAGCAGTTCTTC
>TRBJ1-2|NA|NA|TRBV30
CAWSGTENYGYTF
TGTGCCTGGAGTGGAACAGAGAACTATGGCTACACCTTC
>TRBJ1-1|NA|NA|TRBV5-4
CASAREGITEAFF
TGTGCCAGCGCCAGGGAGGGAATCACTGAAGCTTTCTTT
>TRBJ1-1|NA|NA|TRBV28
CASTTQGRATEAFF
TGTGCCAGCACTACACAGGGTCGGGCGACTGAAGCTTTCTTT
>TRBJ2-7|NA|TRBD1|TRBV4-3
CASSQGTVGEQYF
TGCGCCAGCAGCCAGGGGACAGTAGGCGAGCAGTACTTC
>TRBJ2-3|NA|TRBD2|TRBV30
CAWTAGADTQYF
TGTGCCTGGACGGCGGGAGCAGATACGCAGTATTTT
>TRBJ1-1|NA|NA|TRBV27
CASSLNPGQLEAFF
TGTGCCAGCAGTTTAAACCCAGGACAGCTTGAAGCTTTCTTT
>TRBJ2-7|NA|NA|TRBV4-1
CASSRGRQSGLREQYF
TGCGCCAGCAGCCGGGGGCGACAGTCCGGTCTCCGCGAGCAGTACTTC
>TRBJ2-2|NA|TRBD2|TRBV7-3
CASSPTSVSGELFF
TGTGCCAGCAGCCCGACTAGCGTTTCCGGGGAGCTGTTTTTT
>TRBJ2-1|NA|TRBD1|TRBV5-4
CASTRTGQRNNEQFF
TGTGCCAGCACTCGGACAGGGCAGCGAAACAATGAGCAGTTCTTC
>TRBJ2-1|NA|TRBD1|TRBV6-5
CASSYSPRQGINEQFF
TGTGCCAGCAGTTACTCTCCTCGACAGGGGATCAATGAGCAGTTCTTC
>TRBJ1-1|NA|TRBD1|TRBV5-4
CASSYGQGEAFF
TGTGCCAGCAGCTACGGACAGGGGGAAGCTTTCTTT
>TRBJ2-5|NA|TRBD1|TRBV7-9
CASPIYRTGWETQYF
TGTGCCAGCCCCATTTATCGGACAGGGTGGGAGACCCAGTACTTC
>TRBJ2-3|NA|TRBD1|TRBV6-4
CATRTGGADTQYF
TGTGCCACCAGAACAGGGGGCGCAGATACGCAGTATTTT
>TRBJ2-1|NA|TRBD1|TRBV7-2
CASSPDRGRRNEQFF
TGTGCCAGCAGCCCCGACAGGGGGCGCCGGAATGAGCAGTTCTTC
>TRBJ2-6|NA|TRBD1|TRBV27
CASSSRDRVYSTYASGANVLTF
TGTGCCAGCAGTTCAAGAGACAGGGTTTATTCCACGTATGCCTCTGGGGCCAACGTCCTGACTTTC
>TRBJ2-1|NA|NA|TRBV6-1
CASSERLYNEQFF
TGTGCCAGCAGTGAACGACTTTACAATGAGCAGTTCTTC
>TRBJ2-7|NA|TRBD1|TRBV11-2
CASSPFSGTANYEQYF
TGTGCCAGCAGCCCTTTTTCCGGGACAGCGAACTACGAGCAGTACTTC
>TRBJ1-1|NA|TRBD1|TRBV19
CASSTGQGKWGTEAFF
TGTGCCAGTAGTACCGGACAGGGGAAATGGGGCACTGAAGCTTTCTTT
>TRBJ2-7|NA|NA|TRBV5-1
CASSLIDNSYEQYF
TGCGCCAGCAGCTTGATAGACAACTCCTACGAGCAGTACTTC
>TRBJ1-4|NA|NA|TRBV30
CAWSPKTFLFF
TGTGCCTGGAGCCCGAAGACATTTTTGTTTTTT
>TRBJ1-1|NA|NA|TRBV6-5
CASSSTGYAEAFF
TGTGCCAGCAGTTCTACAGGGTACGCTGAAGCTTTCTTT
>TRBJ2-7|NA|TRBD2|TRBV18
CASSPTSDSYEQYF
TGTGCCAGCTCACCGACTAGCGACTCCTACGAGCAGTACTTC
>TRBJ1-2|NA|TRBD1|TRBV11-3
CASSLGGQGALGYTF
TGTGCCAGCAGCTTAGGGGGACAGGGGGCGCTCGGCTACACCTTC
>TRBJ1-1|NA|TRBD1|TRBV7-8
CASSLAGQGVNTEAFF
TGTGCCAGCAGCTTAGCGGGACAGGGGGTGAACACTGAAGCTTTCTTT
>TRBJ1-1|NA|NA|TRBV6-6
CASSQDFNTEAFF
TGTGCCAGCAGTCAGGACTTCAACACTGAAGCTTTCTTT
>TRBJ1-4|NA|NA|TRBV5-1
CASSPGREGEKLFF
TGCGCCAGCAGCCCAGGACGAGAGGGAGAAAAACTGTTTTTT
>TRBJ1-1|NA|NA|TRBV9
CASKGEKDTEAFF
TGTGCCAGCAAAGGGGAAAAGGACACTGAAGCTTTCTTT
>TRBJ1-2|NA|TRBD1|TRBV27
CASSLGRGQNGYTF
TGTGCCAGCAGTTTAGGCAGGGGGCAAAATGGCTACACCTTC
>TRBJ2-1|NA|NA|TRBV27
CASSTGGYNEQFF
TGTGCCAGCTCGACTGGTGGGTACAATGAGCAGTTCTTC
>TRBJ1-1|NA|NA|TRBV9
CASSGRTGNTEAFF
TGTGCCAGCAGCGGTCGAACAGGGAACACTGAAGCTTTCTTT
>TRBJ2-5|NA|TRBD2|TRBV5-4
CASSLGLAGGHQETQYF
TGTGCCAGCAGCTTGGGACTAGCGGGAGGACATCAAGAGACCCAGTACTTC
>TRBJ2-1|NA|TRBD2|TRBV4-1
CASSQDGQLAGDSEQFF
TGCGCCAGCAGCCAAGATGGACAACTAGCGGGAGATAGTGAGCAGTTCTTC
>TRBJ2-7|NA|TRBD2|TRBV7-3
CASSLTSGSYEQYF
TGTGCCAGCAGCTTAACTAGCGGGAGTTACGAGCAGTACTTC
>TRBJ2-1|once|TRBD2|TRBV5-4
CASSSTSLGNEQFF
TGTGCCAGCAGCTCGACTAGCCTCGGCAATGAGCAGTTCTTC
>TRBJ2-1|NA|NA|TRBV6-4
CASSDSRGWNEQFF
TGTGCCAGCAGTGACTCTCGGGGGTGGAATGAGCAGTTCTTC
>TRBJ1-4|once|NA|TRBV9
CASSVGGGNEKLFF
TGTGCCAGCAGCGTAGGAGGGGGTAATGAAAAACTGTTTTTT
>TRBJ2-1|NA|TRBD1|TRBV2
CASSFDRDRGFF
TGTGCCAGCAGTTTCGACAGGGACAGAGGGTTCTTC
>TRBJ2-5|NA|TRBD1|TRBV5-1
CASSLGTGKETQYF
TGCGCCAGCAGCCTCGGGACAGGGAAGGAGACCCAGTACTTC
>TRBJ1-1|NA|NA|TRBV6-5
CASSWTLNTEAFF
TGTGCCAGCAGTTGGACACTGAACACTGAAGCTTTCTTT
>TRBJ1-5|once|TRBD1|TRBV30
CAWREMTGAHQPQHF
TGTGCCTGGAGGGAGATGACAGGGGCCCATCAGCCCCAGCATTTT
>TRBJ2-7|NA|NA|TRBV4-1
CASSPGQPTKVTYEQYF
TGCGCCAGCAGTCCCGGACAGCCGACTAAAGTAACCTACGAGCAGTACTTC